The 30 T cell receptor beta chains presented below share a single source sample, sequenced in a study of shared clonotypes between healthy human individuals. The data were produced by immunoSEQ multiplex PCR, yet TCRdb's version contains in-frame clones alone and is incomplete. In the table there are 1.5 million to 1.9 million clones, roughly 98% of which are singletons. Sequencing used naive CD4+ T cells sorted from blood. Subset denoted: CD45RA+ positively selected. These receptor sequences come from a man aged 25 to 45 in good health.

Only one count was recorded for this clone. J is TRBJ2-4 and V is TRBV28; D gene uncertain. The V and J ends lost 2 bases and 6 bases respectively, with 14 bases between them. Germline CDR1 MDHEN, CDR2 SYDVKM. The CDR3 runs to 15 residues. Written as DNA, the CDR3 is TGTGCCAGCAGTTTAATAGGTTCTCCTTTAAACATTCAGTACTTC. Its translation is CASSLIGSPLNIQYF.

The J gene is TRBJ1-1, the V gene TRBV19, with 10 bases that match TRBD1. CDR3 length: 16 residues. CDR1 is LNHDA and CDR2 is SQIVND in the germline V gene (reference sequence). V lost 7 bases and J lost 5; bases outside the gene matches: 13. The CDR3 bases are TGTGCCAGTAAAGGGGACCGACAGGGGGCTTGGACTGAAGCTTTCTTT. Residues: CASKGDRQGAWTEAFF.

The chain combines TRBV7-9 with TRBJ1-3; the D is unclear. Germline V gene lookup returns CDR1 SEHNR and CDR2 FQNEAQ (reference sequence). The CDR3 spans 15 residues. The V and J ends lost 1 base and 3 bases respectively, with 10 bases between them. CDR3 coding DNA: TGTGCCAGCAGCTTAGTTTCCGGCGTTGGAAACACCATATATTTT. As protein: CASSLVSGVGNTIYF.

The chain has TRBV5-1 and TRBJ1-1; a possible D gene is TRBD1 (5 bases). Germline V gene sequence: CDR1 SGHRS, CDR2 YFSETQ. V lost 6 bases and J lost 4, with 19 bases in between. There are 15 residues in the CDR3. CDR3: CASTLPGGAGTEAFF. The CDR3 DNA reads as TGCGCCAGCACCCTTCCCGGCGGGGCGGGCACTGAAGCTTTCTTT.

The CDR3 nucleotides read TGCAGCGTTGGGGTACAAGCGGGGAGTGAGCAGTTCTTC. It encodes CSVGVQAGSEQFF. The J gene is TRBJ2-1, the V gene TRBV29-1, with TRBD2 matching 7 bases. The CDR3 has 13 residues. Trimming at V came to 4 bases and at J to 9 bases, leaving 9 bases not matched to a gene. CDR1 and CDR2 from the germline V gene are SQVTM and ANQGSEA.

The V and J genes are TRBV6-5 and TRBJ2-7; no reliable D call. From germline, CDR1 is MNHEY and CDR2 SVGAGI. CDR3 length equals 14 residues. With 6 bases removed from V and 3 bases from J, the gap between germline ends came to 15 bases. This chain's CDR3 is CASRPDFSDYEQYF. For the CDR3, the DNA is TGTGCCAGCAGGCCTGACTTCTCCGACTACGAGCAGTACTTC.

This rearrangement joins TRBV5-1 to TRBJ2-2, with D tentatively TRBD1 (6 bases). The CDR3 length is 18 residues. CDR1 and CDR2 from the germline V gene are SGHRS and YFSETQ. The V gene lost 0 bases and the J gene lost 2 bases, with 17 bases spanning the gap. In DNA form, the CDR3 reads TGCGCCAGCAGCTTGGTGCTACAGGGCCTCCCTAACACCGGGGAGCTGTTTTTT. Protein product: CASSLVLQGLPNTGELFF.

In its sample, this clone was seen once. The V gene is TRBV5-1, the J gene TRBJ2-5, with TRBD2 as a possible D gene (5 bases). This CDR3 is 13 amino acids long. Trimming removed 3 bases at V and 5 bases at J, with 11 bases between. Germline lookup yields CDR1 SGHRS and CDR2 YFSETQ. The CDR3 bases are TGCGCCAGCAGCTACGAGGGTGGGGAGACCCAGTACTTC. It yields the protein CASSYEGGETQYF. Looking up the rest from reference TRBV5-1 and TRBJ2-5 gives the full variable domain: KAGVTQTPRYLIKTRGQQVTLSCSPISGHRSVSWYQQTPGQGLQFLFEYFSETQRNKGNFPGRFSGRQFSNSRSEMNVSTLELGDSALYLCASSYEGGETQYFGPGTRLLVL.

The chain has TRBV5-1 and TRBJ2-5; a possible D gene is TRBD1 (6 bases). The germline V and J ends were trimmed by 2 bases and 3 bases, with 8 bases remaining between them. The CDR3 is 13 residues long. Germline CDR1 is SGHRS and CDR2 is YFSETQ. CDR3 region: CASSFRTEETQYF. The CDR3 bases are TGCGCCAGCAGCTTCAGGACAGAAGAGACCCAGTACTTC.

This chain connects TRBV19 to TRBJ2-5; 9 bases fit TRBD1. The CDR3 spans 13 residues. Germline CDR1 is LNHDA and CDR2 is SQIVND (reference sequence). The V segment lost 7 bases and the J segment 7 bases; nucleotides outside the gene matches: 7. In DNA, the CDR3 is TGTGCCAGTAAGGGACAGGGATGGCGGACCCAGTACTTC. Encoded protein: CASKGQGWRTQYF.

This clone occurred once. The genes are TRBV30 and TRBJ2-5; 13 bases line up with TRBD2. Trimming cost V 0 bases and J 4 bases; bases outside gene matches: 5. The CDR3 totals 16 residues. Germline lookup yields CDR1 GTSNPN and CDR2 SVGIG (reference sequence). The CDR3 DNA reads TGTGCCTGGAGTGTACTAGCGGGAGGGCGTAGAGAGACCCAGTACTTC. Amino acid sequence: CAWSVLAGGRRETQYF.

The genes are TRBV28 and TRBJ1-1; possibly TRBD1 for D (6 bases). Deletions cut 3 bases from V and 6 bases from J, with 14 bases between. The CDR3 totals 14 residues. CDR1 and CDR2 (germline): MDHEN, SYDVKM. In DNA form, the CDR3 reads TGTGCCAGCAGTTTGCGAGGGGGTCGGCCTGAAGCTTTCTTT. Amino acids: CASSLRGGRPEAFF.

V usage is TRBV5-1 and J usage is TRBJ2-7, with D perhaps TRBD2 (5 bases). The CDR3 has 14 residues. Trimming took off 1 base at V and 3 bases at J, with 11 bases between the two ends. The V gene's germline CDR1 is SGHRS and CDR2 YFSETQ. The CDR3 is CASSLLERDYEQYF. The DNA of the CDR3 is TGCGCCAGCAGCTTGCTGGAGAGGGACTACGAGCAGTACTTC.

In this sample, this clone turned up once. The genes are TRBV2 and TRBJ2-1, with 11 bases that match TRBD2. After removal of 7 bases from V and 9 bases from J, the junction contained 11 bases not matched to a gene. This CDR3 has 15 amino acids. Germline V gene data show CDR1 as SNHLY and CDR2 as FYNNEI. The CDR3 is CASNPLAGGLGEQFF. CDR3 DNA sequence: TGTGCCAGCAATCCTCTAGCGGGAGGTCTTGGTGAGCAGTTCTTC.

The chain uses TRBV6-1 and TRBJ1-2, with D perhaps matching TRBD1 (5 bases). This CDR3 comprises 13 residues. Trimming took off 7 bases at V and 8 bases at J, with 17 bases between the two ends. The germline CDR1 and CDR2 sequences are MNHNS and SASEGT. The CDR3 is CASTITGVGGYTF. The CDR3 DNA reads TGTGCCAGCACCATAACGGGGGTAGGCGGCTACACCTTC.

The V and J genes are TRBV7-2 and TRBJ1-5, with D tentatively TRBD1 (6 bases). Germline CDR1 and CDR2: SGHTA and FQGNSA. V lost 5 bases and J 4 bases, leaving 15 bases between the germline ends. The CDR3 loop spans 15 amino acids. In nucleotides, the CDR3 is TGTGCCAGCAGCCCGGGGGGGCATGTAAATCAGCCCCAGCATTTT. Amino acid sequence: CASSPGGHVNQPQHF.

This rearrangement joins TRBV6-1 to TRBJ2-4; no firm D call. The CDR3 consists of 12 residues. Trimming stripped 0 bases from V and 13 bases from J, with 10 bases between. CDR1 and CDR2 (germline): MNHNS, SASEGT. DNA of the CDR3: TGTGCCAGCAGTGAAGCGCTGCGGAGCCAGTACTTC. Translation gives CASSEALRSQYF.

V and J are TRBV4-1 and TRBJ2-2; either TRBD1 or TRBD2 may supply D (5 bases each). Germline CDR1 and CDR2: MGHRA and YSYEKL. The CDR3 extends over 16 amino acids. V shed 0 bases and J shed 6 bases, with 14 bases lying between them. DNA of the CDR3: TGCGCCAGCAGCCAAGACCCCAAGGGACGGGCCGGGGAGCTGTTTTTT. Its translation: CASSQDPKGRAGELFF.

This chain joins TRBV7-2 and TRBJ2-7; D might be TRBD1 or TRBD2, each matching 6 bases. In germline, CDR1 is SGHTA, CDR2 FQGNSA. The CDR3 sequence is 14 residues long. V lost 6 bases and J 8 bases, leaving 20 bases between the germline ends. Here the CDR3 DNA reads TGTGCCAGCAGTCCAGGGGTAGCGGTGTTCCAGCAGTACTTC. Translation gives CASSPGVAVFQQYF.

The J gene is TRBJ2-5, the V gene TRBV25-1, with D possibly called TRBD1 or TRBD2 (5 bases each). This CDR3 is built from 14 residues. Germline V lookup: CDR1 MGHDK, CDR2 SYGVNS. Trimming pared 3 bases from V and 3 bases from J, leaving 11 bases between. The DNA of the CDR3 is TGTGCCAGCAGTGAGTTCCGGGACGAAGAGACCCAGTACTTC. Its protein product is CASSEFRDEETQYF.

Points on this clone: The same CDR3 also results from other DNA sequences found in this sample. The V call is TRBV5-6, the J call TRBJ2-7; 9 bases are shared with TRBD2. V lost 2 bases to trimming and J lost 3 bases; unmatched junction nucleotides: 3. CDR3 length: 14 amino acids. Germline loops: CDR1 SGHDT, CDR2 YYEEEE. The CDR3 DNA follows: TGTGCCAGCAGCTTACTAGCGGGCGGCTACGAGCAGTACTTC. This encodes CASSLLAGGYEQYF.

The J gene is TRBJ2-7, the V gene TRBV6-1; 11 nucleotides match TRBD2. The CDR3 has 14 amino acids. V was pared by 5 bases and J by 7 bases, with 7 bases of the junction left unmatched. Per the germline V gene, CDR1 is MNHNS and CDR2 is SASEGT. As DNA, the CDR3 is TGTGCCAGCAGTTATAGCGGGAGGGCCGTAGAGCAGTACTTC. Amino acids: CASSYSGRAVEQYF.

The gene calls are TRBV29-1 and TRBJ2-2, with TRBD2 matching over 10 bases. J gave up 1 base and V 6 bases, and 2 bases lay outside the gene matches. This CDR3 contains 14 residues. The V gene's germline CDR1 is SQVTM and CDR2 ANQGSEA. In DNA, the CDR3 is TGCAGCGTACGACTAGCGGGGAACACCGGGGAGCTGTTTTTT. Translation: CSVRLAGNTGELFF.

A word on this clone: Other DNA sequences in the same sample also yield this CDR3. The chain employs TRBV15 and TRBJ1-5; D is undetermined. The V gene's germline CDR1 is LNHNV and CDR2 YYDKDF (reference sequence). V dropped 0 bases and J dropped 2 bases, with 11 bases sitting between them. The CDR3 is 16 amino acids. In nucleotides, the CDR3 is TGTGCCACCAGCAGAGATTCGAGCCTGGGCAATCAGCCCCAGCATTTT. This translates into CATSRDSSLGNQPQHF.

This chain connects TRBV6-5 to TRBJ2-2; D perhaps matches TRBD2 (5 bases). V was shortened by 6 bases and J by 6 bases, with 8 bases between the two germline ends. This CDR3 contains 12 residues. Germline assignment: CDR1 MNHEY and CDR2 SVGAGI. CDR3 DNA sequence: TGTGCCAGCAGCTCGGGGTCCGGGGAGCTGTTTTTT. Translating it yields CASSSGSGELFF.

This clone was observed once. The chain combines TRBV25-1 with TRBJ2-7, with 7 nucleotides matching TRBD1. Germline-derived CDR1 and CDR2 are MGHDK and SYGVNS. J was trimmed by 2 bases and V by 4 bases; bases with no gene match: 2. The CDR3 loop spans 13 amino acids. The CDR3 nucleotides read TGTGCCAGCAGTGTAACAGGGGCCTACGAGCAGTACTTC. Translation gives CASSVTGAYEQYF.

The chain uses TRBV12-5 and TRBJ1-5, with TRBD1 matching over 8 bases. This CDR3 has 13 amino acids. Germline CDR1 is LGHNT and CDR2 is FRNRAP. V lost 7 bases and J lost 9; bases outside the gene matches: 8. CDR3 coding DNA: TGTGCTAGTGCACTGACAGGGGTCCGGCCCCAGCATTTT. As protein: CASALTGVRPQHF.

The rearrangement joins TRBV7-2 to TRBJ1-1, with D unclear. There are 14 residues in the CDR3. Germline-derived CDR1 and CDR2 are SGHTA and FQGNSA. Trimming stripped 3 bases from V and 1 base from J, with 9 bases between. The CDR3 protein is CASSFRNQNTEAFF. CDR3 nucleotides: TGTGCCAGCAGCTTTCGGAACCAGAACACTGAAGCTTTCTTT. The full variable domain, completed using reference TRBV7-2 and TRBJ1-1, is GAGVSQSPSNKVTEKGKDVELRCDPISGHTALYWYRQSLGQGLEFLIYFQGNSAPDKSGLPSDRFSAERTGGSVSTLTIQRTQQEDSAVYLCASSFRNQNTEAFFGQGTRLTVV.

The chain joins TRBV9 to TRBJ1-1, with D uncertain. Germline V gene sequence: CDR1 SGDLS, CDR2 YYNGEE. V lost 0 bases, J lost 4 bases, and 10 bases lay in between. The CDR3 extends over 14 amino acids. Here the CDR3 DNA reads TGTGCCAGCAGCGTAGAAGTCAGGAGCACTGAAGCTTTCTTT. It codes for CASSVEVRSTEAFF.

V gene TRBV27 combines with J gene TRBJ2-4; 7 positions agree with TRBD2. Germline loops: CDR1 MNHEY, CDR2 SMNVEV (reference sequence). V shed 1 base, J shed 2 bases, and the junction held 5 bases outside the gene matches. The CDR3 runs to 16 residues. CDR3 amino acids: CASSLFGGGSKNIQYF. CDR3 DNA sequence: TGTGCCAGCAGTTTATTCGGGGGAGGGTCCAAAAACATTCAGTACTTC.